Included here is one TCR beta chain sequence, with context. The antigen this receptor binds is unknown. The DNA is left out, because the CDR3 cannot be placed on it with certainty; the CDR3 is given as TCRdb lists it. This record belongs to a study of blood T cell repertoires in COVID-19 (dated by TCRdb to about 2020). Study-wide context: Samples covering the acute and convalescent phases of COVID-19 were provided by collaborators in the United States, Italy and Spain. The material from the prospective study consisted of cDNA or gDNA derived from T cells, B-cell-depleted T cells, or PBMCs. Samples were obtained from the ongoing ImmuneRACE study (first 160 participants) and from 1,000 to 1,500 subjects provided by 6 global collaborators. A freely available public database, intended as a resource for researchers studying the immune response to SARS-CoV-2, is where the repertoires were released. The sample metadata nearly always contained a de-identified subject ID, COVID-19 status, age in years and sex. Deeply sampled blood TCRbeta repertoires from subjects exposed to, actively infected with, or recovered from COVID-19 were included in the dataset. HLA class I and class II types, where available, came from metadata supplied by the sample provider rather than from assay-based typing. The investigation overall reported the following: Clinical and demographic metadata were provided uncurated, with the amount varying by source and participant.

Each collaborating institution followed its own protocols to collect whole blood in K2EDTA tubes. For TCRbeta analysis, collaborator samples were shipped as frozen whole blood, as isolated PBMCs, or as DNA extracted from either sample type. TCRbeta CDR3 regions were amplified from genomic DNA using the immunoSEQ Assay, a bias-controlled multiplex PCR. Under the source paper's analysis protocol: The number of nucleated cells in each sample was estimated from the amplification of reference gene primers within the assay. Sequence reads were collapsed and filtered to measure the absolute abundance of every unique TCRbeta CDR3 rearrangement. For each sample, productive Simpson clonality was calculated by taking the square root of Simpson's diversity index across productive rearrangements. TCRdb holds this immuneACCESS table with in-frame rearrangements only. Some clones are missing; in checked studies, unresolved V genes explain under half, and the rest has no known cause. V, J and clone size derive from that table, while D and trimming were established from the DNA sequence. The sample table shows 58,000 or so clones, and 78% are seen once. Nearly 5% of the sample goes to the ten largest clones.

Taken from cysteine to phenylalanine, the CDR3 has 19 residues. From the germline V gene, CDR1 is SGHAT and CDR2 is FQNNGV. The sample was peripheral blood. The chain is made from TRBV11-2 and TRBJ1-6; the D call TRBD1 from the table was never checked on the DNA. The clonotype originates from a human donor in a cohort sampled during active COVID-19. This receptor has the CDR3 CASSLSLLWTTEVQLPLHF.